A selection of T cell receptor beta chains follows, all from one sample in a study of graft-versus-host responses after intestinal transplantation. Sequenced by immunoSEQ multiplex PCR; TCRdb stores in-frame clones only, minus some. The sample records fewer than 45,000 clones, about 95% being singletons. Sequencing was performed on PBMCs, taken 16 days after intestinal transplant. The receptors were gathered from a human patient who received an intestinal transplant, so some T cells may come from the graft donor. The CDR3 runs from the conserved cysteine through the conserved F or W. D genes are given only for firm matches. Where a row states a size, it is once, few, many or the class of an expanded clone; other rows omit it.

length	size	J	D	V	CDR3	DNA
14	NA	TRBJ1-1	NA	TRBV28	CASSFRGRGTEAFF	TGTGCCAGCAGTTTTCGGGGGCGGGGCACTGAAGCTTTCTTT
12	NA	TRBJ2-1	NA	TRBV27	CASSFSADEQFF	TGTGCCAGCAGTTTTTCGGCCGATGAGCAGTTCTTC
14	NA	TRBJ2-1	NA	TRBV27	CASSSDRSYNEQFF	TGTGCCAGCAGTTCCGACAGGTCCTACAATGAGCAGTTCTTC
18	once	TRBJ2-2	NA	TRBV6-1	CASSEVFGTPRNTGELFF	TGTGCCAGCAGTGAAGTTTTCGGGACACCGAGGAACACCGGGGAGCTGTTTTTT
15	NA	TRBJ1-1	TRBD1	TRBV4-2	CASSQGEGANAEAFF	TGTGCCAGCAGCCAAGGAGAGGGGGCGAATGCTGAAGCTTTCTTT
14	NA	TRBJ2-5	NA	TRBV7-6	CASSENKAAETQYF	TGTGCCAGCAGCGAGAACAAAGCCGCAGAGACCCAGTACTTC
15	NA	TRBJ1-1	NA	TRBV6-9	CASSYRGGGNTEAFF	TGTGCCAGCAGTTACAGGGGAGGGGGGAACACTGAAGCTTTCTTT
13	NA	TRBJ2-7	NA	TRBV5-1	CASSLEEGGEQYF	TGCGCCAGCAGCTTGGAGGAAGGTGGCGAGCAGTACTTC
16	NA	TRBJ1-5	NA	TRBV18	CASSPLSGVGNQPQHF	TGTGCCAGCTCACCACTTTCAGGGGTGGGCAATCAGCCCCAGCATTTT
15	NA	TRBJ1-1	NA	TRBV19	CASSIGQMGNTEAFF	TGTGCCAGTAGTATAGGACAGATGGGGAACACTGAAGCTTTCTTT
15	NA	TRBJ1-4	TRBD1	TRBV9	CASSDPGTGNEKLFF	TGTGCCAGCAGCGATCCCGGGACAGGAAATGAAAAACTGTTTTTT
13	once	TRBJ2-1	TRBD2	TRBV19	CASTLGGYNEQFF	TGTGCCAGTACCTTGGGGGGGTACAATGAGCAGTTCTTC
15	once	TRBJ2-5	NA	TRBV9	CASSGGPPNQETQYF	TGTGCCAGCAGCGGGGGACCGCCAAACCAAGAGACCCAGTACTTC
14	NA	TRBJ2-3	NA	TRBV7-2	CASSLLAGRDTQYF	TGTGCCAGCAGCTTACTCGCTGGAAGGGATACGCAGTATTTT
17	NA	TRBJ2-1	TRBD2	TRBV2	CASSGGTSRSSYNEQFF	TGTGCCAGCAGTGGGGGGACTAGCAGGAGCTCCTACAATGAGCAGTTCTTC
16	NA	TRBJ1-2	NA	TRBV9	CASSVGGDLGSYGYTF	TGTGCCAGCAGCGTAGGGGGTGACCTGGGCAGCTATGGCTACACCTTC
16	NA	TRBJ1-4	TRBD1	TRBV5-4	CASSQWTGIDNEKLFF	TGTGCCAGCAGCCAATGGACAGGGATCGATAATGAAAAACTGTTTTTT
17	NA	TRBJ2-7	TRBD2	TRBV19	CASSRGLAGPPSYEQYF	TGTGCCAGTAGTAGGGGACTAGCGGGACCGCCCTCCTACGAGCAGTACTTC
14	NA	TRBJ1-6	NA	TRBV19	CASRQSSYNSPLHF	TGTGCCAGTAGACAGAGCTCCTATAATTCACCCCTCCACTTT
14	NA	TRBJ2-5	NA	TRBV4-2	CASSQAAGEETQYF	TGTGCCAGCAGCCAAGCGGCAGGGGAAGAGACCCAGTACTTC
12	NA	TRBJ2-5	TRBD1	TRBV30	CAWSPGGETQYF	TGTGCCTGGAGTCCAGGGGGAGAGACCCAGTACTTC
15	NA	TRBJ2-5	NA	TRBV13	CASSLPTRDRETQYF	TGTGCCAGCAGCTTACCTACTAGAGACAGGGAGACCCAGTACTTC
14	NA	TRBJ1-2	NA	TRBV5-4	CASSFVSGDYGYTF	TGTGCCAGCAGCTTCGTCAGTGGGGACTATGGCTACACCTTC
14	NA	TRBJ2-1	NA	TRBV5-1	CASSLGNSYNEQFF	TGCGCCAGCAGCTTGGGAAACTCCTACAATGAGCAGTTCTTC
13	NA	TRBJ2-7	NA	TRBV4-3	CASSPEGGFPQYF	TGCGCCAGCAGCCCTGAAGGGGGGTTCCCTCAGTACTTC
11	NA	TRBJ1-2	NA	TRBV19	CASEGVHGYTF	TGTGCCAGTGAAGGGGTCCATGGCTACACCTTC
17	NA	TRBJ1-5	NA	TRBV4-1	CASSQGPGRIRDQPQHF	TGCGCCAGCAGCCAAGGGCCCGGACGGATAAGGGATCAGCCCCAGCATTTT
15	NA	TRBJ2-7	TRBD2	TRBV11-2	CASRLLAGGRYEQYF	TGTGCCAGCAGACTACTAGCGGGAGGGCGCTACGAGCAGTACTTC
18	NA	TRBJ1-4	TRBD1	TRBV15	CATSRDLGTEMEKEKLFF	TGTGCCACCAGCAGAGATCTAGGGACAGAGATGGAGAAGGAAAAACTGTTTTTT
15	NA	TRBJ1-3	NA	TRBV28	CASSATGRSGNTIYF	TGTGCCAGCAGCGCCACAGGGCGCTCTGGAAACACCATATATTTT
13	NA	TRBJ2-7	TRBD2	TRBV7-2	CASSPGLNYEQYF	TGTGCCAGCAGCCCGGGACTAAACTACGAGCAGTACTTC
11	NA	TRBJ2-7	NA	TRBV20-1	CSALPVGEGPF	TGCAGTGCTCTCCCCGTGGGGGAAGGGCCCTTC
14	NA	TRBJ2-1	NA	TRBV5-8	CASSYGPYYNEQFF	TGTGCCAGCAGCTACGGGCCTTACTACAATGAGCAGTTCTTC
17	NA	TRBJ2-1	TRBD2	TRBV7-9	CASSLSAGGPSYNEQFF	TGTGCCAGCAGCTTATCAGCGGGAGGGCCCTCCTACAATGAGCAGTTCTTC
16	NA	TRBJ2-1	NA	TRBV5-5	CASSPTGLSRNNEQFF	TGTGCCAGCAGCCCAACGGGACTTTCACGAAACAATGAGCAGTTCTTC
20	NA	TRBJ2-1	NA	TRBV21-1	CASSPYKWQRGQLIYNEQFF	TGTGCCAGCAGCCCCTACAAGTGGCAGAGGGGTCAACTCATCTACAATGAGCAGTTCTTC
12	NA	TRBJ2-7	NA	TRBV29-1	CSIIRTSYEQYF	TGCAGCATAATCCGGACAAGCTACGAGCAGTACTTC
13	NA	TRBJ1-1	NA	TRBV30	CAWGAGQNTEAFF	TGTGCCTGGGGGGCAGGCCAGAACACTGAAGCTTTCTTT
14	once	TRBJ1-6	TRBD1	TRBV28	CASSPTGYNSPLHF	TGTGCCAGCAGCCCGACAGGGTATAATTCACCCCTCCACTTT
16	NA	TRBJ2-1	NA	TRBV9	CASSVEGGSSYNEQFF	TGTGCCAGCAGCGTAGAGGGGGGATCCTCCTACAATGAGCAGTTCTTC
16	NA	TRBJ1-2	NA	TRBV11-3	CASSYRARGELYGYTF	TGTGCCAGCAGCTACCGGGCTCGGGGTGAGCTATATGGCTACACCTTC
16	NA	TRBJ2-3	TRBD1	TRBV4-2	CASSQDGQGGTDTQYF	TGTGCCAGCAGCCAAGACGGACAGGGAGGCACAGATACGCAGTATTTT
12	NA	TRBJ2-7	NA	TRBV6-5	CASRGTSYEQYF	TGTGCCAGCAGGGGGACTTCATACGAGCAGTACTTC
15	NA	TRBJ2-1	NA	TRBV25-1	CASSPRAVSYNEQFF	TGTGCCAGCAGCCCTAGGGCGGTCTCCTACAATGAGCAGTTCTTC
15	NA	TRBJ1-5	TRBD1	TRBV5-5	CASSFEQGAYQPQHF	TGTGCCAGCAGCTTCGAACAGGGGGCTTATCAGCCCCAGCATTTT
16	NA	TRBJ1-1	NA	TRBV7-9	CASSIRPSSGNTEAFF	TGTGCCAGCAGCATCAGGCCCTCGTCGGGGAACACTGAAGCTTTCTTT
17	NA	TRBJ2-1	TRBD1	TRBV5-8	CASSLRTGGSSYNEQFF	TGTGCCAGCAGCTTGCGGACAGGGGGCAGCTCCTACAATGAGCAGTTCTTC
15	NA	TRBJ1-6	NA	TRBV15	CATSRDPGNNSPLHF	TGTGCCACCAGCAGAGACCCCGGGAATAATTCACCCCTCCACTTT
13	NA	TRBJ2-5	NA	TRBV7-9	CASSSGAEETQYF	TGTGCCAGCAGCTCGGGCGCCGAGGAGACCCAGTACTTC
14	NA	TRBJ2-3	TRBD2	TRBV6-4	CASSRLASTDTQYF	TGTGCCAGCAGCAGACTAGCCTCCACAGATACGCAGTATTTT
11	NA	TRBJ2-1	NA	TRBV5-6	CASSADHKQFF	TGTGCTAGCAGCGCGGACCACAAGCAGTTCTTC
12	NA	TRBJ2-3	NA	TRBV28	CASSFWGDRGYF	TGTGCCAGCAGTTTTTGGGGGGACCGTGGGTATTTT
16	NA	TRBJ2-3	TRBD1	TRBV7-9	CASSLTETGVTDTQYF	TGTGCCAGCAGCCTAACCGAGACAGGGGTGACAGATACGCAGTATTTT